The 10 T cell receptor beta chains below were found in one sample sequenced in a study of blood T cell repertoires in COVID-19. This table comes from immunoSEQ multiplex PCR, and its TCRdb copy is limited to in-frame clones, with some not included. The sample has about 390,000 clones; 70% to 90% are singletons. Sequencing was performed on peripheral blood. The source is a woman aged 60-75 years with COVID-19, enrolled during active disease.

A remark on this clone: Other DNA variants within this sample encode the same CDR3. The CDR3: CASSPLSSYEQYF. The CDR3, as DNA: TGTGCCAGCTCACCTCTTAGCTCCTACGAGCAGTACTTC. The chain is built from TRBV18 and TRBJ2-7; D is unresolved. The CDR3 runs to 13 residues. The V gene lost 3 bases and the J gene lost 0 bases, with 6 bases spanning the gap. Germline V gene lookup returns CDR1 KGHSH and CDR2 LQKENI.

This clone was observed a single time. The same CDR3 also results from other DNA sequences found in this sample. The chain carries TRBV9 and TRBJ2-1, with TRBD1 matching 10 bases. The CDR3 covers 15 residues. The trim removed 0 bases at V and 4 bases at J, leaving 1 base unmatched. Germline CDR1 is SGDLS and CDR2 is YYNGEE. The CDR3 reads CASSVGTGGYNEQFF. CDR3 nucleotide sequence: TGTGCCAGCAGCGTAGGGACAGGGGGGTACAATGAGCAGTTCTTC.

The V gene is TRBV7-7, the J gene TRBJ2-1; D is undetermined. CDR3 length: 13 amino acids. CDR1 and CDR2 from the germline V gene are SSHAT and FNYEAQ (reference sequence). Trimming removed 2 bases at V and 7 bases at J, with 9 bases between. CDR3 bases: TGTGCCAGCAGCTTATCTAGTGTGAATGAGCAGTTCTTC. Translated, it gives CASSLSSVNEQFF.

The V and J genes are TRBV19 and TRBJ2-1; 8 bases align to TRBD1. The junction had 5 bases not matched to a gene; V was cut back by 4 bases and J by 12 bases. This CDR3 has 12 amino acids. Germline V gene lookup returns CDR1 LNHDA and CDR2 SQIVND (reference sequence). CDR3 in amino acids: CASSRQGIAQFF. The CDR3 DNA reads as TGTGCCAGTAGTAGACAGGGGATCGCGCAGTTCTTC.

The rearrangement joins TRBV28 to TRBJ1-1; tentatively, D is TRBD1 (6 bases). The CDR3 totals 11 residues. Looked up from germline, CDR1 is MDHEN and CDR2 is SYDVKM. Between the trimmed V and J ends, which lost 4 bases and 8 bases, there was a span of 8 bases. CDR3 region: CASSYGTEAFF. CDR3 nucleotide sequence: TGTGCCAGCAGTTACGGGACAGAAGCTTTCTTT.

The count of this clone is one. The J gene is TRBJ2-7, the V gene TRBV20-1, with a tentative D call TRBD2 (6 bases). Trimming shortened V by 3 bases and J by 1 base, and 13 bases separated the two germline ends. This CDR3 has 14 amino acids. Germline CDR1 is DFQATT and CDR2 is SNEGSKA (reference sequence). CDR3: CSASLLAVSYEQYF. CDR3 coding DNA: TGCAGTGCTAGTTTACTAGCTGTGTCCTACGAGCAGTACTTC.

The V gene is TRBV5-5, the J gene TRBJ2-1, with 11 bases matching TRBD2. CDR1 is SGHKS, CDR2 YYEKEE, per germline (reference sequence). J gave up 16 bases and V 4 bases, and 22 bases lay outside the gene matches. The length of the CDR3 is 17 residues. The CDR3 DNA reads TGTGCCAGCAGCCTCGGGTGGGGGGGACTAGCGGCATCACTCTCCTTCTTC. Its protein product is CASSLGWGGLAASLSFF.

Here the CDR3 DNA reads TGTGCCAGCTCACCAGGGACTAAAGAAGAGCAGTACTTC. Residues: CASSPGTKEEQYF. The chain has TRBV18 and TRBJ2-7; 7 nucleotides agree with TRBD2. The CDR3 is 13 amino acids. CDR1 and CDR2 (germline): KGHSH, LQKENI. The V segment lost 2 bases and the J segment 7 bases; nucleotides outside the gene matches: 5.

The chain carries TRBV27 and TRBJ2-3; TRBD2 aligns across 10 bases. Germline trimming cut 2 bases from V and 8 bases from J; bases unmatched to any gene: 10. Looked up from germline, CDR1 is MNHEY and CDR2 is SMNVEV (reference sequence). The CDR3 is made up of 16 amino acids. Written as DNA, the CDR3 is TGTGCCAGCAGTTTACGACCGGGACTAGCGTTGGTTACGCAGTATTTT. It encodes CASSLRPGLALVTQYF.

The rearrangement joins TRBV13 to TRBJ2-3; possibly TRBD2 for D (5 bases). V was shortened by 5 bases and J by 1 base, with 13 bases between the two germline ends. There are 15 residues in the CDR3. Germline assignment: CDR1 PRHDT and CDR2 FYEKMQ (reference sequence). CDR3 nucleotide sequence: TGTGCCAGCAGCCCGAGGTTTAGCGGCACAGATACGCAGTATTTT. It specifies CASSPRFSGTDTQYF.